The 32 T cell receptor beta chains reported below all come from one sample, sequenced in a study of blood T cell repertoires in COVID-19. Produced via immunoSEQ multiplex PCR; TCRdb's table is partial and in-frame only. This sample yields some 57,000 clones, of which 82% are seen a single time; around a tenth belongs to the top ten. What was sequenced was peripheral blood. The receptors were gathered from a man older than 75 with COVID-19, enrolled during active disease.

This clone was counted between two and nine times. This chain connects TRBV4-3 to TRBJ1-4; D gene unclear. The CDR3 spans 13 residues. Trimming removed 8 bases at V and 6 bases at J, with 13 bases between. Germline values: CDR1 LGHNA, CDR2 YSLEER. Here the CDR3 DNA reads TGCGCCAGCGCCGGTCGACTTTATGAAAAACTGTTTTTT. Protein: CASAGRLYEKLFF.

This clone appeared a single time. The V and J genes are TRBV18 and TRBJ1-2; a possible D gene is TRBD1 (5 bases). The CDR3 runs 15 residues. Trimming left V 2 bases short and J 4 bases short, with 14 bases between. Germline CDR1 reads KGHSH; CDR2 reads LQKENI. The CDR3 region is CASSPGADFFYGYTF. The CDR3, as DNA: TGTGCCAGCTCACCAGGGGCAGACTTTTTCTATGGCTACACCTTC.

There are a few counts of this clone. The rearrangement links TRBV7-3 to TRBJ2-1; 10 bases match TRBD2. Germline loops: CDR1 SGHTA, CDR2 FQGTGA. CDR3 length equals 15 residues. J was trimmed by 6 bases and V by 5 bases; bases with no gene match: 7. In nucleotides, the CDR3 is TGTGCCAGCAGCCCTAGCGGGGGCGGGTCCAATGAGCAGTTCTTC. Translating it yields CASSPSGGGSNEQFF.

This clone was seen just once. The V gene is TRBV23-1, the J gene TRBJ1-1; D gene ambiguous. TRBV23-1 is placed among ORFs of uncertain function. This CDR3 comprises 16 residues. V was cut by 0 bases and J by 1 base, with 12 bases left in between. The CDR3 sequence: CASSQSVGWRNTEAFF. The CDR3 coding sequence is TGCGCCAGCAGTCAATCGGTTGGGTGGAGGAACACTGAAGCTTTCTTT.

The rearrangement uses TRBV5-6 and TRBJ1-6, with 7 bases fitting TRBD1. V was pared by 1 base and J by 10 bases, with 8 bases of the junction left unmatched. The length of the CDR3 is 15 residues. Germline CDR1 and CDR2: SGHDT and YYEEEE. CDR3 sequence: CASSLRQGGGSPLHF. Written as DNA, the CDR3 is TGTGCCAGCAGCTTGCGACAGGGTGGAGGCTCACCCCTCCACTTT.

The chain combines TRBV7-9 with TRBJ2-6, with a possible D match to TRBD2 (6 bases). V dropped 5 bases and J dropped 1 base, with 9 bases sitting between them. Germline V gene lookup returns CDR1 SEHNR and CDR2 FQNEAQ (reference sequence). This CDR3 has 15 amino acids. The CDR3 here is CASSLGRSGANVLTF. The CDR3 DNA reads as TGTGCCAGCAGCCTCGGGAGATCTGGGGCCAACGTCCTGACTTTC. The variable domain in full, completed from reference TRBV7-9 and TRBJ2-6, reads DTGVSQNPRHKITKRGQNVTFRCDPISEHNRLYWYRQTLGQGPEFLTYFQNEAQLEKSRLLSDRFSAERPKGSFSTLEIQRTEQGDSAMYLCASSLGRSGANVLTFGAGSRLTVL.

This rearrangement joins TRBV10-1 to TRBJ1-1; TRBD1 matches at 7 bases. V trimming: 2 bases; J trimming: 10 bases; junction bases outside the gene matches: 7. The CDR3 contains 13 residues. CDR1 is WNHNN, CDR2 SYGVQD, per germline (reference sequence). CDR3 nucleotides: TGCGCCAGCAGTGAGAGTAGGGGGCGAGGAGCTTTCTTT. This translates into CASSESRGRGAFF.

The V call is TRBV2, the J call TRBJ1-5; tentative D call: TRBD1 (5 bases). The V end lost 8 bases, the J end lost 7 bases, and 18 bases lay between the germline ends. CDR3 size: 14 residues. In germline, CDR1 is SNHLY, CDR2 FYNNEI. CDR3 in DNA: TGTGCCAGCCAACAGGCGTGGAAGGACCAGCCCCAGCATTTT. This encodes CASQQAWKDQPQHF. Variable domain in full (rest from reference TRBV2 and TRBJ1-5): EPEVTQTPSHQVTQMGQEVILRCVPISNHLYFYWYRQILGQKVEFLVSFYNNEISEKSEIFDDQFSVERPDGSNFTLKIRSTKLEDSAMYFCASQQAWKDQPQHFGDGTRLSIL.

In DNA form, the CDR3 reads TGTGCCAGCAGCGTAGTAGAGGGTGGCTACACCTTC. Translated: CASSVVEGGYTF. The rearrangement links TRBV9 to TRBJ1-2; D is unclear. Germline V gives CDR1 SGDLS, CDR2 YYNGEE. Deletions cut 0 bases from V and 7 bases from J, with 7 bases between. The CDR3 spans 12 residues.

This clone appeared a few times. J is TRBJ1-1 and V is TRBV28; D ambiguous. Germline V gives CDR1 MDHEN, CDR2 SYDVKM. This CDR3 is 13 amino acids long. V shed 6 bases and J shed 1 base, with 9 bases lying between them. The CDR3 spells CASRLGWNTEAFF. DNA for the CDR3: TGTGCCAGCAGACTAGGGTGGAACACTGAAGCTTTCTTT.

The V and J genes are TRBV5-5 and TRBJ1-1, with 9 bases identical to TRBD1. Germline V gene lookup returns CDR1 SGHKS and CDR2 YYEKEE (reference sequence). Losses at the gene ends were 2 bases for V and 5 bases for J; bases not matched to a gene: 7. This CDR3 has 15 amino acids. The CDR3 is CASSFDRGIGTEAFF. CDR3 nucleotides: TGTGCCAGCAGCTTTGACAGGGGGATCGGAACTGAAGCTTTCTTT.

This chain connects TRBV7-9 to TRBJ1-1; no reliable D call. The V end lost 3 bases, the J end lost 1 base, and 9 bases lay between the germline ends. Germline CDR1 reads SEHNR; CDR2 reads FQNEAQ (reference sequence). CDR3 length: 14 residues. In nucleotides, the CDR3 is TGTGCCAGCAGCTTTAGTGAGGCGAACACTGAAGCTTTCTTT. It is translated as CASSFSEANTEAFF.

The chain recombines TRBV11-2 with TRBJ2-5, with D possibly TRBD2 on 5 matching bases. The germline gives CDR1 SGHAT, CDR2 FQNNGV. The CDR3 covers 15 residues. Trimming left V 2 bases short and J 1 base short, with 11 bases between. Here the CDR3 DNA reads TGTGCCAGCAGCTTACACGGGAACCCCCAAGAGACCCAGTACTTC. Amino acids: CASSLHGNPQETQYF.

This CDR3 reads CASSTRVEGANVLTF. DNA of the CDR3: TGTGCCAGCAGCACTCGGGTTGAAGGGGCCAACGTCCTGACTTTC. The V and J genes are TRBV5-4 and TRBJ2-6; D gene ambiguous. V shed 4 bases and J shed 4 bases, with 12 bases lying between them. Looked up from germline, CDR1 is SGHNT and CDR2 is YYREEE (reference sequence). CDR3 length: 15 residues.

CDR3 nucleotide sequence: TGTGCCACCAGCAGAGACCTCAGGGAAGAGACCCAGTACTTC. Its protein product is CATSRDLREETQYF. The chain has TRBV15 and TRBJ2-5; a possible D gene is TRBD1 (5 bases). V lost 0 bases, J lost 3 bases, and 8 bases lay in between. The CDR3 loop spans 14 amino acids. Per the germline V gene, CDR1 is LNHNV and CDR2 is YYDKDF (reference sequence).

The J gene is TRBJ2-1, the V gene TRBV18; D is possibly TRBD2 (5 bases). Germline lookup yields CDR1 KGHSH and CDR2 LQKENI. Trimming took 6 bases from V and 4 from J, leaving 19 bases between them. The CDR3 totals 16 residues. CDR3 protein: CASSPDRGEDYNEQFF. CDR3 nucleotide sequence: TGTGCCAGCTCCCCGGATCGGGGTGAGGATTACAATGAGCAGTTCTTC.

The CDR3: CAGDRGQYSNQPQHF. CDR3 bases: TGTGCTGGGGACAGGGGTCAATATAGCAATCAGCCCCAGCATTTT. The V gene is TRBV6-5, the J gene TRBJ1-5, with 10 bases that match TRBD1. CDR3 length: 15 amino acids. Germline loops: CDR1 MNHEY, CDR2 SVGAGI.

This clone was seen more than once but under ten times. This rearrangement joins TRBV11-2 to TRBJ1-4, with 8 bases fitting TRBD1. Per germline, CDR1 SGHAT and CDR2 FQNNGV. The CDR3 loop spans 17 amino acids. The junction had 16 bases not matched to a gene; V was cut back by 5 bases and J by 8 bases. The CDR3 sequence is CASSPRFGQGGSEKLFF. Written as DNA, the CDR3 is TGTGCCAGCAGCCCCCGCTTTGGACAGGGAGGTAGCGAAAAACTGTTTTTT.

The chain employs TRBV20-1 and TRBJ1-1; 8 nucleotides line up with TRBD1. Germline CDR1 reads DFQATT; CDR2 reads SNEGSKA (reference sequence). This CDR3 has 11 residues. Trimming removed 7 bases from V and 4 bases from J; junction bases left unmatched: 2. The CDR3 DNA follows: TGCAGTGGACAGGGGAGCACTGAAGCTTTCTTT. Its translation: CSGQGSTEAFF.

This clone has only a few counts. CDR3 loop: CASSYGPANEQYF. CDR3 nucleotide sequence: TGTGCCAGCAGTTACGGTCCTGCGAACGAGCAGTACTTC. The V call is TRBV27, the J call TRBJ2-7; the D is unclear. The ends were cut back, 4 bases at V and 5 bases at J, with 12 bases in the middle. Looked up from germline, CDR1 is MNHEY and CDR2 is SMNVEV (reference sequence). This CDR3 contains 13 residues.

The chain recombines TRBV28 with TRBJ1-6; no firm D call. Trimming removed 3 bases at V and 0 bases at J, with 15 bases between. The CDR3 covers 18 residues. Germline lookup yields CDR1 MDHEN and CDR2 SYDVKM. The CDR3 nucleotides are TGTGCCAGCAGTTTGACCCGACTGTCGAGCTCCTATAATTCACCCCTCCACTTT. This sequence encodes CASSLTRLSSSYNSPLHF. The full variable domain, its missing parts supplied by reference TRBV28 and TRBJ1-6, is DVKVTQSSRYLVKRTGEKVFLECVQDMDHENMFWYRQDPGLGLRLIYFSYDVKMKEKGDIPEGYSVSREKKERFSLILESASTNQTSMYLCASSLTRLSSSYNSPLHFGNGTRLTVT.

The chain couples TRBV7-8 to TRBJ2-1, with 13 bases that match TRBD2. The J segment lost 0 bases and the V segment lost 4 bases, leaving 3 bases of the junction unmatched. This CDR3 spans 17 amino acids. The germline V gene has CDR1 SGHVS and CDR2 FQNEAQ. The CDR3 reads CASSSRTSGSSYNEQFF. CDR3 DNA sequence: TGTGCCAGCAGCTCCCGGACTAGCGGGAGCTCCTACAATGAGCAGTTCTTC. The full variable domain, rest sourced from reference TRBV7-8 and TRBJ2-1, is GAGVSQSPRYKVAKRGQDVALRCDPISGHVSLFWYQQALGQGPEFLTYFQNEAQLDKSGLPSDRFFAERPEGSVSTLKIQRTQQEDSAVYLCASSSRTSGSSYNEQFFGPGTRLTVL.

The V and J genes are TRBV7-2 and TRBJ1-4, with 7 bases aligning to TRBD1. With V trimmed by 1 base and J by 8 bases, 4 bases remained unmatched. Germline V gives CDR1 SGHTA, CDR2 FQGNSA. The CDR3 has 14 residues. In DNA, the CDR3 is TGTGCCAGCAGCTTAGAGGGGGCGGGGGAAAAACTGTTTTTT. As protein: CASSLEGAGEKLFF.

The chain joins TRBV7-7 to TRBJ1-4, with D possibly being TRBD1 (6 bases). The V end was cut by 7 bases, the J end by 4 bases, with 16 bases between. Germline V CDR1 and CDR2: SSHAT, FNYEAQ (reference sequence). The CDR3 sequence is 15 residues long. CDR3 protein: CASIEGRGHNEKLFF. The CDR3 nucleotides read TGTGCCAGCATAGAAGGTCGGGGACATAATGAAAAACTGTTTTTT.

V and J are TRBV5-1 and TRBJ2-2; a possible D gene is TRBD1 (6 bases). V dropped 4 bases and J dropped 3 bases, with 13 bases sitting between them. Germline loops: CDR1 SGHRS, CDR2 YFSETQ. The CDR3 contains 15 residues. The CDR3 region is CASSRVDRDTGELFF. As DNA, the CDR3 is TGCGCCAGCAGCCGGGTGGACAGAGACACCGGGGAGCTGTTTTTT. Variable domain in full (rest from reference TRBV5-1 and TRBJ2-2): KAGVTQTPRYLIKTRGQQVTLSCSPISGHRSVSWYQQTPGQGLQFLFEYFSETQRNKGNFPGRFSGRQFSNSRSEMNVSTLELGDSALYLCASSRVDRDTGELFFGEGSRLTVL.

This clone has more than one count but fewer than ten. This chain links TRBV6-2 or TRBV6-3 with TRBJ2-3; perhaps TRBD2 as D (7 bases). The V gene lost 0 bases and the J gene lost 4 bases, with 14 bases spanning the gap. This CDR3 has 16 residues. Per the germline V gene, CDR1 is MNHEY and CDR2 is SVGEGT. The CDR3 DNA is TGTGCCAGCAGTTACTCCCCGGGGGGCGGGTCAGATACGCAGTATTTT. Encoded protein: CASSYSPGGGSDTQYF.

V usage is TRBV7-2 and J usage is TRBJ2-7; D is uncertain. This CDR3 has 12 amino acids. V gave up 1 base and J gave up 3 bases, with 4 bases separating them. Germline CDR1 reads SGHTA; CDR2 reads FQGNSA. CDR3 bases: TGTGCCAGCAGCTTAGTGCGCTACGAGCAGTACTTC. This encodes CASSLVRYEQYF.

V gene TRBV11-2 combines with J gene TRBJ2-1; tentatively, D is TRBD1 (5 bases). This CDR3 is built from 16 residues. V was pared by 0 bases and J by 0 bases, with 9 bases between. From germline, CDR1 is SGHAT and CDR2 FQNNGV. For the CDR3, the DNA is TGTGCCAGCAGCTTAGACGCGGACACCTCCTACAATGAGCAGTTCTTC. It translates to CASSLDADTSYNEQFF.

The chain uses TRBV15 and TRBJ2-4; D perhaps matches TRBD2 (5 bases). V lost 7 bases to trimming and J lost 1 base, with 11 bases between them. The V gene's germline CDR1 is LNHNV and CDR2 YYDKDF (reference sequence). The length of the CDR3 is 14 residues. The CDR3: CATIAGVAKNIQYF. The CDR3 DNA follows: TGTGCCACCATTGCCGGGGTGGCCAAAAACATTCAGTACTTC. The full variable domain, its missing parts supplied by reference TRBV15 and TRBJ2-4, is DAMVIQNPRYQVTQFGKPVTLSCSQTLNHNVMYWYQQKSSQAPKLLFHYYDKDFNNEADTPDNFQSRRPNTSFCFLDIRSPGLGDTAMYLCATIAGVAKNIQYFGAGTRLSVL.

The rearrangement uses TRBV27 and TRBJ2-7, with a possible D match to TRBD2 (6 bases). Germline CDR1 is MNHEY and CDR2 is SMNVEV (reference sequence). V was pared by 6 bases and J by 0 bases, with 9 bases between. The CDR3 is 13 amino acids. The CDR3 nucleotides read TGTGCCAGCAGGGGCGGGAACTCCTACGAGCAGTACGTC. It encodes CASRGGNSYEQYV.

The chain uses TRBV14 and TRBJ1-1, with TRBD1 as a possible D gene (6 bases). The CDR3 has 12 residues. The germline V and J ends were trimmed by 7 bases and 4 bases, with 10 bases remaining between them. Germline CDR1 reads SGHDN; CDR2 reads FVKESK. Written as DNA, the CDR3 is TGTGCCAGCAATCGGGACACCACTGAAGCTTTCTTT. Translating gives CASNRDTTEAFF.

The chain carries TRBV9 and TRBJ2-1; the D gene is possibly TRBD2 (5 bases). CDR3 length: 18 residues. Germline V gene sequence: CDR1 SGDLS, CDR2 YYNGEE. The V and J ends lost 3 bases and 0 bases respectively, with 19 bases between them. CDR3 nucleotides: TGTGCCAGCAGCGCTTCCCTGACGGGGTCGAGCTCCTACAATGAGCAGTTCTTC. It encodes CASSASLTGSSSYNEQFF.